This T cell receptor beta chain was captured by sequencing in a study of blood T cell repertoires in COVID-19. Trimming at V came to 6 bases and at J to 3 bases, leaving 9 bases not matched to a gene. Germline V gene lookup returns CDR1 MNHEY and CDR2 SVGAGI. This CDR3 region has 15 residues. Authors' data handling: Nucleated cell number was recorded as an estimate derived from reference gene primer amplification. Generated by immunoSEQ multiplex PCR, the TCRdb table keeps only in-frame clones and is missing some. V and J calls and clone size are given by that table; D and trimming were obtained from the DNA. The data show 160,000 or so clones, with 83% seen just once and 1.5% held by the top ten.

Specimen: peripheral blood. The gene calls are TRBV6-5 and TRBJ1-1; 8 positions match TRBD1. This sequence was found in a human donor in a cohort sampled during active COVID-19. The CDR3 sequence: CASSPRTGRYTEAFF. The DNA for the CDR3 is TGTGCCAGCAGCCCAAGGACAGGGAGGTACACTGAAGCTTTCTTT.